This T cell receptor beta chain was documented in a study of T cells after yellow fever vaccination. Overall study: SMART-Seq v4 Ultra Low Input prepared libraries from low-cell fractions.

Comments on this clonotype: Its antigen is currently unknown.

Broader study findings: Post-booster repertoires contained most primary-vaccination clones again (around 97% CD4, 88% CD8). Faster peaking, at day 5 versus 15, marked a secondary response that was weaker.

Synthesis of TCR cDNA relied on 5'RACE template switching, which attached a universal primer site and UMIs. One entry per CDR3 protein results from TCRdb running MiXCR on the 5' RACE reads. The repertoire holds around 600,000 distinct CDR3 sequences, more than 9% seen once, with more than 12% in the top ten. V was cut by 5 bases and J by 8 bases, with 7 bases left in between. The CDR3 runs 10 residues. From germline, CDR1 is DFQATT and CDR2 SNEGSKA (reference sequence). The sample here was PBMCs, taken on the day of the yellow fever booster vaccination. The rearrangement links TRBV20-1 to TRBJ2-1; D may be TRBD2 (5 bases). This TCR derives from a man younger than 40 who received the YFV17D yellow fever vaccine. CDR3 sequence reads: CSAGLYEQFF. The CDR3, as DNA: TGCAGTGCTGGACTCTATGAGCAGTTCTTC.